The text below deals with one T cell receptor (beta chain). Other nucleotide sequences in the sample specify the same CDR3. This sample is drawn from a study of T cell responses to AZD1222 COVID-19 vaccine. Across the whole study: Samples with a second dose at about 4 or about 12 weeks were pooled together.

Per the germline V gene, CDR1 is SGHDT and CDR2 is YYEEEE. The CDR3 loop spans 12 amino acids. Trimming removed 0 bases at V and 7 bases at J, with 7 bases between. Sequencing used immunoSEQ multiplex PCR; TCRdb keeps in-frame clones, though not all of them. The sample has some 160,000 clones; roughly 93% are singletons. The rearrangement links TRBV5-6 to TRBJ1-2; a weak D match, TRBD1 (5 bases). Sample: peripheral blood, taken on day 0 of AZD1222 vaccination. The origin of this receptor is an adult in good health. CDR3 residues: CASSLAGGGYTF. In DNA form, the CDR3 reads TGTGCCAGCAGCTTGGCGGGGGGTGGCTACACCTTC.